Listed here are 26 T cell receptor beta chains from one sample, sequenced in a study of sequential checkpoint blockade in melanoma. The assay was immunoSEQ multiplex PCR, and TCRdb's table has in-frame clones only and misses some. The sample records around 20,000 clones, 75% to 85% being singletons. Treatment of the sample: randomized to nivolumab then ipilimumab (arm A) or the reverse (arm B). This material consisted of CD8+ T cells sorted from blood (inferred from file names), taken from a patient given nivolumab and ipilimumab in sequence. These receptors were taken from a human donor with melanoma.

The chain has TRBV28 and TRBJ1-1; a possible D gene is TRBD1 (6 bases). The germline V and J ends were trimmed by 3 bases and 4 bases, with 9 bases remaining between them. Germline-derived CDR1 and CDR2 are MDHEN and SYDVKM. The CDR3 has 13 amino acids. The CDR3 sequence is CASSFGQFTEAFF. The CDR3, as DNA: TGTGCCAGCAGTTTTGGACAGTTCACTGAAGCTTTCTTT.

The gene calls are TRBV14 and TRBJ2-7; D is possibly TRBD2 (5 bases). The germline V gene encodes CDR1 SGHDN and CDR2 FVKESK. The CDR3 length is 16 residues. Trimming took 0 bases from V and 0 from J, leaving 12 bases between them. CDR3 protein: CASSQDTGLSSYEQYF. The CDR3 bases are TGTGCCAGCAGCCAAGATACGGGGTTGAGCTCCTACGAGCAGTACTTC.

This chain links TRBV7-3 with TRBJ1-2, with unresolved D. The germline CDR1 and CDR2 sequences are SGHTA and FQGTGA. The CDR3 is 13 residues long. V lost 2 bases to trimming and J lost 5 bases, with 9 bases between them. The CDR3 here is CASSLARDYGYTF. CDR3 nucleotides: TGTGCCAGCAGCTTAGCGAGGGATTATGGCTACACCTTC.

CDR3 bases: TGCAGCGTTGGAAGTTTCGAGAACGAGCAGTACTTC. It is translated as CSVGSFENEQYF. This chain joins TRBV29-1 and TRBJ2-7; D uncertain. The CDR3 is 12 amino acids. V lost 4 bases and J lost 5, with 12 bases in between. Germline values: CDR1 SQVTM, CDR2 ANQGSEA.

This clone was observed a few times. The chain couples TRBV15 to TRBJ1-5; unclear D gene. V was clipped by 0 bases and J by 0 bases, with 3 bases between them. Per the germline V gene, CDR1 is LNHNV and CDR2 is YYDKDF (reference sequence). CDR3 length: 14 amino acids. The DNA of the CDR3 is TGTGCCACCAGCAGAGACAGTAGCAATCAGCCCCAGCATTTT. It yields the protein CATSRDSSNQPQHF.

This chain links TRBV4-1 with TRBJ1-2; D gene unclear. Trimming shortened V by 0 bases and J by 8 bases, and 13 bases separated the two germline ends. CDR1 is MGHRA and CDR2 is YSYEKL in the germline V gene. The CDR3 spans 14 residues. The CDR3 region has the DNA TGCGCCAGCAGCCAAGAGGGCTTAACGGAAGGCTACACCTTC. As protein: CASSQEGLTEGYTF.

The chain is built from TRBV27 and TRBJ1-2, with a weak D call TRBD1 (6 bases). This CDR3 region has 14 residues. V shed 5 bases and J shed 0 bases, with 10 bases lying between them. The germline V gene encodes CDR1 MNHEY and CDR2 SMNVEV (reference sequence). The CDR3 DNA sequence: TGTGCCAGCAGTCCCCGGACAGCTAACTATGGCTACACCTTC. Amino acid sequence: CASSPRTANYGYTF.

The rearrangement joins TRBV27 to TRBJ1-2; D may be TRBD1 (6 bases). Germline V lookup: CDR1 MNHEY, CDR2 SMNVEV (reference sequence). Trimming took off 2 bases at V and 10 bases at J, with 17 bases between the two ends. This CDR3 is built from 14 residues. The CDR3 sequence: CASSLTPFDRPYTF. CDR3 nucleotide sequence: TGTGCCAGCAGTTTAACCCCCTTCGACAGGCCCTACACCTTC.

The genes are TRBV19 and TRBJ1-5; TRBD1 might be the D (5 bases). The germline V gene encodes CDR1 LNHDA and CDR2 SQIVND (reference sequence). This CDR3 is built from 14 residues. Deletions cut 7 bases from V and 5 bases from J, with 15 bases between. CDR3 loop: CASTPAVGDQPQHF. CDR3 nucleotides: TGTGCCAGTACCCCGGCGGTAGGGGATCAGCCCCAGCATTTT. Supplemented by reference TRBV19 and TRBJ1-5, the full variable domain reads DGGITQSPKYLFRKEGQNVTLSCEQNLNHDAMYWYRQDPGQGLRLIYYSQIVNDFQKGDIAEGYSVSREKKESFPLTVTSAQKNPTAFYLCASTPAVGDQPQHFGDGTRLSIL.

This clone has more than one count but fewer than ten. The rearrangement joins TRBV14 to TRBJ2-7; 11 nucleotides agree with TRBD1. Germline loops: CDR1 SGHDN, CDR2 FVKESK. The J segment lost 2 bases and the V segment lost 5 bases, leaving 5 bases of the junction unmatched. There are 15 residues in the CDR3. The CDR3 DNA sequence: TGTGCCAGCAGCGGGGGACAGGGGGTCACCTACGAGCAGTACTTC. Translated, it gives CASSGGQGVTYEQYF.

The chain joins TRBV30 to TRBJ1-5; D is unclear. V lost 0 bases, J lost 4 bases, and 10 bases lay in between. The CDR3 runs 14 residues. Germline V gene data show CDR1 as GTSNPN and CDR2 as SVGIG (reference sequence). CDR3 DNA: TGTGCCTGGAGTGTAACCGTGACAAATCAGCCCCAGCATTTT. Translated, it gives CAWSVTVTNQPQHF.

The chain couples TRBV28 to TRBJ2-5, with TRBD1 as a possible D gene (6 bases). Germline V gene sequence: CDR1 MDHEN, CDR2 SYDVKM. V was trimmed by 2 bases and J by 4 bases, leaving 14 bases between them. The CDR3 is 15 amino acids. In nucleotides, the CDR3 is TGTGCCAGCAGTTTAATCGCCGGACAGCGAGAGACCCAGTACTTC. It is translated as CASSLIAGQRETQYF.

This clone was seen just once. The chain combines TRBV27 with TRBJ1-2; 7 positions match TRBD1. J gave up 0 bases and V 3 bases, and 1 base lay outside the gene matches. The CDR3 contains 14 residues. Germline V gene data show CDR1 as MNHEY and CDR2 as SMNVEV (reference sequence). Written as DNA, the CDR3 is TGTGCCAGCAGTTTTGACAGGGCTAACTATGGCTACACCTTC. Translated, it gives CASSFDRANYGYTF.

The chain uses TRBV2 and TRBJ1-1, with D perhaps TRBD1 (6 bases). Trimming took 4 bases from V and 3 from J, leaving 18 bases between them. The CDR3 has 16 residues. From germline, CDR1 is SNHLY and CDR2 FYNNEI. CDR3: CASSGGLDRGDTEAFF. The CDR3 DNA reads TGTGCCAGCAGTGGGGGTCTGGACAGAGGGGACACTGAAGCTTTCTTT.

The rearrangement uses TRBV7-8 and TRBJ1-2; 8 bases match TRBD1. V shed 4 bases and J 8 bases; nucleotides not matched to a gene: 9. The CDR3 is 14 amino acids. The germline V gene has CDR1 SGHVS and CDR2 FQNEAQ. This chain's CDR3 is CASSSTGGTRGYTF. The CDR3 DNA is TGTGCCAGCAGCTCAACAGGGGGAACGCGGGGCTACACCTTC.

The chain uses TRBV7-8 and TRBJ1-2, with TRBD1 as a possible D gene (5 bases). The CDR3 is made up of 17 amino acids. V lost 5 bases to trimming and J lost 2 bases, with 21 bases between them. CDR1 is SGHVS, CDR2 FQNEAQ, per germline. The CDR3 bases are TGTGCCAGCAGCGAAAAAAGGACCGTTGGGGGGAACTATGGCTACACCTTC. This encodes CASSEKRTVGGNYGYTF.

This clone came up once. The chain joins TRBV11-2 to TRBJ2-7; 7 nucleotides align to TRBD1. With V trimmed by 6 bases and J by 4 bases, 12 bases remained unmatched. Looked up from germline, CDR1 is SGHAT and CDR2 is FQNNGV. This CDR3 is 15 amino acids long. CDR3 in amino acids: CASRYKTGTVYEQYF. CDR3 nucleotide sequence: TGTGCCAGCAGATATAAGACAGGGACGGTTTACGAGCAGTACTTC.

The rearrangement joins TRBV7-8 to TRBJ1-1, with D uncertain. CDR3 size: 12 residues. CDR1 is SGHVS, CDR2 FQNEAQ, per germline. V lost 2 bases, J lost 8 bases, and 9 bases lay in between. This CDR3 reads CASSLLGREAFF. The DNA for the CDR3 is TGTGCCAGCAGCTTACTCGGGAGAGAAGCTTTCTTT.

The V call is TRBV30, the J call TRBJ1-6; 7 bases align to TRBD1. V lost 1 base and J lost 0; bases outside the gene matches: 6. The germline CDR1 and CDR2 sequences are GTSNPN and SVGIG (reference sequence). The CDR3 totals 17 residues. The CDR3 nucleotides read TGTGCCTGGAGTGCCACAGGGGTGGGCTCCTATAATTCACCCCTCCACTTT. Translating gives CAWSATGVGSYNSPLHF.

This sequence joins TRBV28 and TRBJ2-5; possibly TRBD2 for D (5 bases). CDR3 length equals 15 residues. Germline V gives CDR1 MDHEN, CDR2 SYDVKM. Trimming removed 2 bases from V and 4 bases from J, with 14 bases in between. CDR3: CASSLLTRGLETQYF. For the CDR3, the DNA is TGTGCCAGCAGTTTACTGACCCGAGGGCTAGAGACCCAGTACTTC.

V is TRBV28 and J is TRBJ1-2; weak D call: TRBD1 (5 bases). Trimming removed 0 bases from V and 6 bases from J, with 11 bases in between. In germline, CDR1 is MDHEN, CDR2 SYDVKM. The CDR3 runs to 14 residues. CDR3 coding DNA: TGTGCCAGCAGTTTATGGGGAGGGGAGGATGGCTACACCTTC. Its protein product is CASSLWGGEDGYTF.

CDR3 sequence (DNA): TGTGCCAGCAGCCTGGAGGCAGGGTTCTCTGGAAACACCATATATTTT. This gives the protein CASSLEAGFSGNTIYF. V is TRBV5-6 and J is TRBJ1-3; possible D gene TRBD1, 5 bases. Germline V CDR1 and CDR2: SGHDT, YYEEEE. The CDR3 sequence is 16 residues long. V lost 4 bases and J lost 0, with 14 bases in between. Using reference TRBV5-6 and TRBJ1-3 for the parts outside the CDR3, the full variable domain is DAGVTQSPTHLIKTRGQQVTLRCSPKSGHDTVSWYQQALGQGPQFIFQYYEEEERQRGNFPDRFSGHQFPNYSSELNVNALLLGDSALYLCASSLEAGFSGNTIYFGEGSWLTVV.

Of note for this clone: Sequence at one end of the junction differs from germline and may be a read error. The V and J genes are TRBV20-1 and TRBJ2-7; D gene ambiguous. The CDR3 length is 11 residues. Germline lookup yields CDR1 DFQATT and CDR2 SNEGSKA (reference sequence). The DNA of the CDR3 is TGCGGTGCTAGAGGCGGTTACGAGCAGTACTTC. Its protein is CGARGGYEQYF.

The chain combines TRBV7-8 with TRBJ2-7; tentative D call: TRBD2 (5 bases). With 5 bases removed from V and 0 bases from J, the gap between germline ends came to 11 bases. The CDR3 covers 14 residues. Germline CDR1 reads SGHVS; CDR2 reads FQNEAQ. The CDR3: CASSPTGSSYEQYF. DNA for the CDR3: TGTGCCAGCAGCCCCACGGGGAGCTCCTACGAGCAGTACTTC.

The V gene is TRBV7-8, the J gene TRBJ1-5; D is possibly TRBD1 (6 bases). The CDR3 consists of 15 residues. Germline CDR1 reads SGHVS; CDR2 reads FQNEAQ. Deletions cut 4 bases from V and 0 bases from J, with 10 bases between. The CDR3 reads CASSSNRDSNQPQHF. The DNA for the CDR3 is TGTGCCAGCAGCTCGAACAGGGATAGCAATCAGCCCCAGCATTTT.

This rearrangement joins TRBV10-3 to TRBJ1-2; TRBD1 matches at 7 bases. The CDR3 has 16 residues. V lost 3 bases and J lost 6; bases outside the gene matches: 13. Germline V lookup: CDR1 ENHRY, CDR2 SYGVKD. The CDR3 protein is CAISDRDSLIPNGYTF. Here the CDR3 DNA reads TGTGCCATCAGTGACAGGGACAGCCTTATTCCCAATGGCTACACCTTC.